The 15 T cell receptor beta chains below all came from one sample that was sequenced in a study of blood T cell repertoires in COVID-19. Data came from immunoSEQ multiplex PCR; TCRdb stores just in-frame clones and leaves some out. The sample has 200,000 to 250,000 clones; approximately 79% are singletons. Sequenced material: peripheral blood. The receptor source for this set is a human donor in a cohort sampled during active COVID-19.

The rearrangement joins TRBV28 to TRBJ1-4, with D hard to call. V dropped 3 bases and J dropped 8 bases, with 16 bases sitting between them. In germline, CDR1 is MDHEN, CDR2 SYDVKM. The length of the CDR3 is 15 residues. DNA of the CDR3: TGTGCCAGCAGTTTCCCCGGGTCCAGAGGAGAAAAACTGTTTTTT. It translates to CASSFPGSRGEKLFF.

The rearrangement joins TRBV28 to TRBJ2-1; TRBD2 matches at 7 bases. This CDR3 is 18 amino acids long. The germline gives CDR1 MDHEN, CDR2 SYDVKM. Unmatched junction bases numbered 16, after V lost 1 base and J lost 7 bases. The CDR3 DNA is TGTGCCAGCAGTTTATTAGGGTCTAGCGGTTGGCAGCGGAATGAGCAGTTCTTC. Translated: CASSLLGSSGWQRNEQFF.

This rearrangement joins TRBV10-3 to TRBJ1-1, with a possible D match to TRBD1 (5 bases). V was cut by 5 bases and J by 0 bases, with 13 bases left in between. Germline CDR1 is ENHRY and CDR2 is SYGVKD. This CDR3 contains 15 residues. This chain's CDR3 is CAISPGGGLNTEAFF. The CDR3 DNA is TGTGCCATCAGTCCGGGGGGAGGCCTGAACACTGAAGCTTTCTTT.

The chain joins TRBV9 to TRBJ2-1, with D tentatively TRBD2 (6 bases). The V gene lost 0 bases and the J gene lost 6 bases, with 7 bases spanning the gap. Germline V CDR1 and CDR2: SGDLS, YYNGEE. This CDR3 region has 13 residues. In DNA, the CDR3 is TGTGCCAGCAGCGTAGGACTAGGCAATGAGCAGTTCTTC. Translated, it gives CASSVGLGNEQFF. Full variable domain (missing parts from reference TRBV9 and TRBJ2-1): DSGVTQTPKHLITATGQRVTLRCSPRSGDLSVYWYQQSLDQGLQFLIQYYNGEERAKGNILERFSAQQFPDLHSELNLSSLELGDSALYFCASSVGLGNEQFFGPGTRLTVL.

The chain employs TRBV29-1 and TRBJ1-5; the D gene is possibly TRBD1 (5 bases). This CDR3 has 13 residues. The ends were cut back, 4 bases at V and 2 bases at J, with 9 bases in the middle. Germline CDR1 reads SQVTM; CDR2 reads ANQGSEA. The CDR3 protein is CSVGQSGNQPQHF. The CDR3 nucleotides are TGCAGCGTTGGACAGAGCGGCAATCAGCCCCAGCATTTT.

The rearrangement joins TRBV5-3 to TRBJ2-2, with D tentatively TRBD2 (6 bases). Being an ORF, TRBV5-3 has a function that is uncertain. This CDR3 has 17 amino acids. V was cut by 3 bases and J by 2 bases, with 17 bases left in between. DNA for the CDR3: TGTGCCAGAAGCTCGAAGAGGTCCGGGGGAAACACCGGGGAGCTGTTTTTT. It yields the protein CARSSKRSGGNTGELFF.

This clone was counted once. This sequence joins TRBV7-9 and TRBJ2-7; 7 bases agree with TRBD2. CDR1 and CDR2 (germline): SEHNR, FQNEAQ (reference sequence). The CDR3 is 13 residues long. With 5 bases clipped from V and 5 bases from J, the junction kept 6 bases outside the gene matches. Written as DNA, the CDR3 is TGTGCCAGCAGCCCCTGGACTAGAGACGAGCAGTACTTC. This sequence encodes CASSPWTRDEQYF.

The chain recombines TRBV6-1 with TRBJ1-1; unclear D gene. CDR3 size: 12 residues. V gave up 3 bases and J gave up 5 bases, with 7 bases separating them. Germline V CDR1 and CDR2: MNHNS, SASEGT. CDR3 protein: CASSDTRTEAFF. The DNA for the CDR3 is TGTGCCAGCAGTGATACGAGAACTGAAGCTTTCTTT.

This chain links TRBV12-3 or TRBV12-4 with TRBJ2-7; perhaps TRBD2 as D (7 bases). CDR3 size: 13 residues. The V end lost 3 bases, the J end lost 6 bases, and 12 bases lay between the germline ends. The CDR3 nucleotides read TGTGCCAGCAGTTTTGGGGGGGCCGGCGAGCAGTACTTC. Translation: CASSFGGAGEQYF.

The rearrangement joins TRBV19 to TRBJ1-4; 9 bases agree with TRBD1. This CDR3 has 15 residues. Germline V gives CDR1 LNHDA, CDR2 SQIVND (reference sequence). V trimming: 6 bases; J trimming: 8 bases; junction bases outside the gene matches: 10. CDR3: CASRGTGQGNEKLFF. DNA of the CDR3: TGTGCCAGTAGGGGGACGGGACAGGGAAACGAAAAACTGTTTTTT.

The gene calls are TRBV14 and TRBJ2-3; D unresolved. The germline V gene encodes CDR1 SGHDN and CDR2 FVKESK. CDR3 length equals 15 residues. Between the trimmed V and J ends, which lost 1 base and 3 bases, there was a span of 11 bases. CDR3 nucleotides: TGTGCCAGCAGCCAAGCTAGGCTACGTACAGATACGCAGTATTTT. This sequence encodes CASSQARLRTDTQYF.

The chain recombines TRBV28 with TRBJ1-1; D might be TRBD1 (5 bases). The CDR3 extends over 12 amino acids. V shed 5 bases and J shed 11 bases, with 15 bases lying between them. Germline V gene data show CDR1 as MDHEN and CDR2 as SYDVKM. The CDR3 DNA reads as TGTGCCAGCAGTAGAGCCAGGGCGCGGGCTTTCTTT. Its translation is CASSRARARAFF.

The CDR3 is CASRDATGGNTIYF. The CDR3 bases are TGTGCCAGCAGGGACGCAACGGGGGGAAACACCATATATTTT. V and J are TRBV2 and TRBJ1-3; D uncertain. Trimming shortened V by 6 bases and J by 4 bases, and 13 bases separated the two germline ends. Germline assignment: CDR1 SNHLY and CDR2 FYNNEI. The CDR3 runs 14 residues.

This clone was counted only a few times. J is TRBJ1-1 and V is TRBV2; possible D gene TRBD1, 6 bases. The germline CDR1 and CDR2 sequences are SNHLY and FYNNEI. The CDR3 sequence is 13 residues long. The ends were cut back, 6 bases at V and 3 bases at J, with 11 bases in the middle. The CDR3: CASSWTDYTEAFF. CDR3 coding DNA: TGTGCCAGCAGCTGGACAGATTACACTGAAGCTTTCTTT.

The table lists this clone with a few counts. The CDR3 DNA sequence: TGCAGCGTTGCAACTGCCCAAAATCAGCCCCAGCATTTT. Amino acid sequence: CSVATAQNQPQHF. V gene TRBV29-1 combines with J gene TRBJ1-5; no definite D call. V lost 4 bases to trimming and J lost 4 bases, with 11 bases between them. Germline CDR1 and CDR2: SQVTM and ANQGSEA. This CDR3 is built from 13 residues.